This T cell receptor beta chain was identified in a study of cytomegalovirus exposure and HLA in healthy donors. PCR primers comprised 60 Vbeta and 13 Jbeta primers. Profiling relied on immunoSEQ multiplex PCR, and the TCRdb table lists in-frame clones only, not all of them. The sample holds 90,000 to 130,000 clones, roughly 70% seen once. Trimming at V came to 7 bases and at J to 6 bases, leaving 5 bases not matched to a gene. Germline CDR1 reads SNHLY; CDR2 reads FYNNEI. The CDR3 extends over 13 amino acids. The study's findings and limits: Certain sequence variants were highly shared and formed a cluster, and this cluster was likely a sequencing artifact.

A note on this clone: The target antigen is unknown.

This clonotype was obtained from a woman younger than 45 in good health and CMV-seronegative. Sequences were obtained from PBMCs. The V gene is TRBV2, the J gene TRBJ1-4, with 7 bases aligning to TRBD1. CDR3 sequence: CASKRQGDEKLFF. In nucleotides, the CDR3 is TGTGCCAGCAAACGACAGGGTGATGAAAAACTGTTTTTT.